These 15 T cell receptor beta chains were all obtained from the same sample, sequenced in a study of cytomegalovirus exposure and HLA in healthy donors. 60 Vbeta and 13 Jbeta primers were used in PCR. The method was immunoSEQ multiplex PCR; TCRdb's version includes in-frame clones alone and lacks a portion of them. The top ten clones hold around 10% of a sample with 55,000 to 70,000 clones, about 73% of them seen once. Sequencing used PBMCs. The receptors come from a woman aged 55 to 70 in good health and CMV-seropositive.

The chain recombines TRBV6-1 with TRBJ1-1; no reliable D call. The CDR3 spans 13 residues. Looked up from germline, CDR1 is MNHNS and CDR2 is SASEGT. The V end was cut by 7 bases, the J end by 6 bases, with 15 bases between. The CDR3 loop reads CASKWHTSPEAFF. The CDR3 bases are TGTGCCAGCAAGTGGCACACGTCTCCTGAAGCTTTCTTT.

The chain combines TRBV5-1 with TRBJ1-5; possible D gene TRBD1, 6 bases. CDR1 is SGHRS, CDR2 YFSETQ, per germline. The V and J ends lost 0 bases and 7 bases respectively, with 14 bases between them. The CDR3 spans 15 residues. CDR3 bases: TGCGCCAGCAGCTTGGGTGGGGGCGAAGGGCAGCCCCAGCATTTT. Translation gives CASSLGGGEGQPQHF.

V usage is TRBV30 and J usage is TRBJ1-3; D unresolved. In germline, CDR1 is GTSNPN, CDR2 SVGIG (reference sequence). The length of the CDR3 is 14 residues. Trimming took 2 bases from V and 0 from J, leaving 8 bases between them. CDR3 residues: CAWSLWSSGNTIYF. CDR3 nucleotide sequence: TGTGCCTGGAGTCTATGGAGCTCTGGAAACACCATATATTTT.

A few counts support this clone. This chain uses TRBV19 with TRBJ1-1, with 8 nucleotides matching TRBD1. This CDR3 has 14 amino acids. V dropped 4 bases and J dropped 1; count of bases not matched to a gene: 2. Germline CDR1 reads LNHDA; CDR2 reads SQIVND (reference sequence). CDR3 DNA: TGTGCCAGTAGTAGAGACAGGGGGAACACTGAAGCTTTCTTT. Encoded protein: CASSRDRGNTEAFF.

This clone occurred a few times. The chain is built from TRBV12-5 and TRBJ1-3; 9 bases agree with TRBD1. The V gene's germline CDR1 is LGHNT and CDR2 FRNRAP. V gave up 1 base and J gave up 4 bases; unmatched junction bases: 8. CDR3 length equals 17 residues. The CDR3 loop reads CASGLATGTGYGNTIYF. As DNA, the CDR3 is TGTGCTAGTGGTTTGGCAACCGGGACAGGGTACGGAAACACCATATATTTT.

The CDR3 sequence is CASRRGAGKAFF. The CDR3 DNA reads as TGTGCCAGCAGGAGAGGTGCAGGGAAAGCTTTCTTT. V is TRBV25-1 and J is TRBJ1-1; tentative D call: TRBD1 (5 bases). The V gene lost 6 bases and the J gene lost 9 bases, with 14 bases spanning the gap. Germline CDR1 is MGHDK and CDR2 is SYGVNS. The CDR3 extends over 12 amino acids.

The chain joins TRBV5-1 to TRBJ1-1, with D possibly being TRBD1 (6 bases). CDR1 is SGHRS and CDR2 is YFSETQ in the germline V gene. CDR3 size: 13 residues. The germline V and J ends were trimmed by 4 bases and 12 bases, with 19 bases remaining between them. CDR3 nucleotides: TGCGCCAGCAGCATGGGACGGACAGCTGAGACTTTCTTT. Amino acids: CASSMGRTAETFF.

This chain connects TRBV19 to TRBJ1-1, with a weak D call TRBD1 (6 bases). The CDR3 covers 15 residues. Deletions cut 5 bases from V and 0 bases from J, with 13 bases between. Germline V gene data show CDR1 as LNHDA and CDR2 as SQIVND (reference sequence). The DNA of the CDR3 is TGTGCCAGTAGTGGGCCGGGACAAATGAACACTGAAGCTTTCTTT. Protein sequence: CASSGPGQMNTEAFF.

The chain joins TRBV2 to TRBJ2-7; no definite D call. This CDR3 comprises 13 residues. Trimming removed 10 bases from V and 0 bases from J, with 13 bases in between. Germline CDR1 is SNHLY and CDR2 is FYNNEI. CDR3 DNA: TGTGCCACCCAGACAATGATCTCCTACGAGCAGTACTTC. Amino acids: CATQTMISYEQYF.

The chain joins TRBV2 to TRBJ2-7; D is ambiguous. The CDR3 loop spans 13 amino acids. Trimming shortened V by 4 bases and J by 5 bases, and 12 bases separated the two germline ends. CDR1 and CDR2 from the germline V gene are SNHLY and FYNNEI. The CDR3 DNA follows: TGTGCCAGCAGTGCTGCCATGAGAAACGAGCAGTACTTC. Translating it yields CASSAAMRNEQYF.

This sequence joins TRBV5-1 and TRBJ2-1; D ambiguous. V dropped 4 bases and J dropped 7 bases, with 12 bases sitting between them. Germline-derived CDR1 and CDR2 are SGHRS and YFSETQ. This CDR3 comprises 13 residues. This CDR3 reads CASSTGLPNEQFF. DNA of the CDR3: TGCGCCAGCAGCACTGGTCTTCCTAATGAGCAGTTCTTC. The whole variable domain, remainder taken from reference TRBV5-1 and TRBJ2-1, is KAGVTQTPRYLIKTRGQQVTLSCSPISGHRSVSWYQQTPGQGLQFLFEYFSETQRNKGNFPGRFSGRQFSNSRSEMNVSTLELGDSALYLCASSTGLPNEQFFGPGTRLTVL.

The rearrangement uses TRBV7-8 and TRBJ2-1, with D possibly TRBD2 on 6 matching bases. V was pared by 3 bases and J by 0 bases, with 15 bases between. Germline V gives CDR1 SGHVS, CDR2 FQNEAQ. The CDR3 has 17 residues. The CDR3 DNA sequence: TGTGCCAGCAGCTTCACGGGCGGGGCGAGCTCCTACAATGAGCAGTTCTTC. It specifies CASSFTGGASSYNEQFF.

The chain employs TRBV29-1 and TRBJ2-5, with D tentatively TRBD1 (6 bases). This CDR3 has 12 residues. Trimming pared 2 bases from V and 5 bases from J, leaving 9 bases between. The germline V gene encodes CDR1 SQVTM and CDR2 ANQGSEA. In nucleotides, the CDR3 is TGCAGCGTTGAACAGGGGTCGGAGACCCAGTACTTC. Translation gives CSVEQGSETQYF.

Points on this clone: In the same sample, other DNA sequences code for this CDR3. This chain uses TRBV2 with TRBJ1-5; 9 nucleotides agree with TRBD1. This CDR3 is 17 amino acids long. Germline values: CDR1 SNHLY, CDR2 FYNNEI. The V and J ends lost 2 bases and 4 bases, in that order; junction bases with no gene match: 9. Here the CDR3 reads CASSESWDRVKNQPQHF. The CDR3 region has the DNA TGTGCCAGCAGTGAAAGCTGGGACAGGGTAAAAAATCAGCCCCAGCATTTT.

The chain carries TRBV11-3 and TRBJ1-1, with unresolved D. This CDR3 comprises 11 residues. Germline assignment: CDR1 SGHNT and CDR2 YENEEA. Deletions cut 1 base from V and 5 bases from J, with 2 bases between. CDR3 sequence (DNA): TGTGCCAGCAGCTTAGTAACTGAAGCTTTCTTT. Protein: CASSLVTEAFF.